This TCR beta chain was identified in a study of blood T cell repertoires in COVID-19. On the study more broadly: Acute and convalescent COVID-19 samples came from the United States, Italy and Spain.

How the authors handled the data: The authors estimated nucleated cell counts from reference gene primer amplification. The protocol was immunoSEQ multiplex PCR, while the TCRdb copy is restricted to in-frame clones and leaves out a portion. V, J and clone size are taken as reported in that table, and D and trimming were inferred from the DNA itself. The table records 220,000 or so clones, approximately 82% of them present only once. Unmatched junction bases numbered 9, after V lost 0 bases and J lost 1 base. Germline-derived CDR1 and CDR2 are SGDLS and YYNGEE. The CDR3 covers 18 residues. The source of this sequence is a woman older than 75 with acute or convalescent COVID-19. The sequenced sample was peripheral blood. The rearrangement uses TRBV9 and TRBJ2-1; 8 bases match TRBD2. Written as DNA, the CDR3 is TGTGCCAGCAGCGTAGACCGGGGGGGCTTTGGGTCCTACAATGAGCAGTTCTTC. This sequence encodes CASSVDRGGFGSYNEQFF.